What follows is one TCR beta chain and its context. No antigen is known for it. A sample-barcoded 5' primer and a J-beta primer mix were used in a second PCR of about 7 to 12 cycles. A single record per CDR3 protein comes from TCRdb applying MiXCR to the 5' RACE reads. The sample comprises about 1.4 million distinct CDR3 sequences, around 59% of which are singletons, and over 5.5% rests with the top ten. These data belong to a study of blood T cells in healthy people across ages. Regarding the study as a whole: Possibly confounding the expanded clonotype changes was the fact that donor CMV status was unknown.

This sequence was found in a man aged 18 to 30 in good health. Sequenced sample: blood.

The CDR3 coding sequence is TGTGCCAGCAGTTCCGACGGGACAGGGTGGACGAGCTCCTATAATTCACCCCTCCACTTT. The encoded protein is CASSSDGTGWTSSYNSPLHF. The chain carries TRBV6-5 and TRBJ1-6; 9 positions agree with TRBD1. V dropped 4 bases and J dropped 0; count of bases not matched to a gene: 13. The V gene's germline CDR1 is MNHEY and CDR2 SVGAGI. This CDR3 is 20 amino acids long.